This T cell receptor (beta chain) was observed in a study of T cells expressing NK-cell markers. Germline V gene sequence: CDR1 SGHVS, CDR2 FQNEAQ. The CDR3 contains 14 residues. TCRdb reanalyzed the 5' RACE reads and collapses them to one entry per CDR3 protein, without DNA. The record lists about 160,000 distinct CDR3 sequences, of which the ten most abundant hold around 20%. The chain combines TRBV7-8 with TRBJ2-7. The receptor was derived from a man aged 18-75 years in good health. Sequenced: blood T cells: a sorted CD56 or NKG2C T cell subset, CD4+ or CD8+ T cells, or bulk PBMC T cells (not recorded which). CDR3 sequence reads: CASSLIGRLGEQYF.